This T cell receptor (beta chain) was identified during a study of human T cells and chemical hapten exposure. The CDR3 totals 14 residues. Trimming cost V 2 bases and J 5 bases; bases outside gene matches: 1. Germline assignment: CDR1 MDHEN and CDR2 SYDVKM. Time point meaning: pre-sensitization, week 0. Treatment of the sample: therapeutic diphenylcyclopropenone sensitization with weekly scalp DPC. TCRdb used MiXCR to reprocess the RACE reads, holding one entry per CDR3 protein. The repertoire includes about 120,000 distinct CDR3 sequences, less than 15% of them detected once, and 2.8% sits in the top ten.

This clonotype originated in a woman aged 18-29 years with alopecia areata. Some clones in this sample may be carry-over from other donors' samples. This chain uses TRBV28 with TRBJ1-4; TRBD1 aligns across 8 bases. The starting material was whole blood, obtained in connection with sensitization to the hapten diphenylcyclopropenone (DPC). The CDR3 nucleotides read TGTGCCAGCAGTTTAACAGGGGGGAATGAAAAACTGTTTTTT. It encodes CASSLTGGNEKLFF.